The clone carrying this T cell receptor beta chain was seen more than once but under ten times. Its cognate antigen is unknown. Per the germline V gene, CDR1 is LNHNV and CDR2 is YYDKDF (reference sequence). Losses at the gene ends were 2 bases for V and 8 bases for J; bases not matched to a gene: 14. The CDR3 is 18 residues long. TCRdb re-analysed the 5' RACE reads in MiXCR, keeping a single row per CDR3 protein. The data hold roughly 440,000 distinct CDR3 sequences, with about 15% observed a single time. This sample was included in a study of CD8 T cells in ankylosing spondylitis. Broader study findings: Disease-linked clones were reportedly significantly enriched in matched ankylosing spondylitis synovial fluid. Within ankylosing spondylitis blood, a TCR beta motif made up of eight highly homologous variants appeared to be characteristic.

Sequencing input: blood, either unsorted or a sorted T cell fraction (not recorded which). This chain uses TRBV15 with TRBJ2-4; 11 positions agree with TRBD1. The receptor was isolated from a male donor with ankylosing spondylitis. The CDR3 bases are TGTGCCACCAGCAGACAGCTCCGGACAGGGGGCAGGATGGACATTCAGTACTTC. Translation: CATSRQLRTGGRMDIQYF.